These T cell receptor beta chains were read from a single sample in a study of T cell responses to AZD1222 COVID-19 vaccine. Using immunoSEQ multiplex PCR, the repertoire was profiled, and TCRdb retains in-frame clones only, with some absent. The sample lists roughly 120,000 clones; over 75% were seen once. This sample comprised peripheral blood, obtained on day 0 of AZD1222 vaccination. The receptors were sampled from an adult in good health. CDR3s include the opening cysteine and the closing phenylalanine or tryptophan. Each record gives: V gene, D gene, J gene, clone size, CDR3 DNA, CDR3 protein. A D gene is named only where the DNA matches it firmly. Part of the rows lack a size; the others show once, few, many or a class for expanded clones.

V: TRBV30
D: NA
J: TRBJ1-5
size: NA
DNA: TGTGCCTGGAGCGCAATGACAGTTAGACAGCCCCAGCATTTT
CDR3: CAWSAMTVRQPQHF

V: TRBV29-1
D: NA
J: TRBJ2-1
size: NA
DNA: TGCAGCGTTGAAATTAGCAACTACAATGAGCAGTTCTTC
CDR3: CSVEISNYNEQFF

V: TRBV6-1
D: TRBD1
J: TRBJ2-2
size: few
DNA: TGTGCCAGCAGTGAAATAGTCGGGACAGGGGGTGCCGGGGAGCTGTTTTTT
CDR3: CASSEIVGTGGAGELFF

V: TRBV3-1/TRBV3-2
D: NA
J: TRBJ1-4
size: NA
DNA: TGTGCCAGCAGCCCTCAAGGGAGGACTAATGAAAAACTGTTTTTT
CDR3: CASSPQGRTNEKLFF

V: TRBV6-1
D: NA
J: TRBJ1-1
size: NA
DNA: TGTGCCAGCAGTGAAGATATAAGGGCGAACACTGAAGCTTTCTTT
CDR3: CASSEDIRANTEAFF

V: TRBV6-5
D: NA
J: TRBJ1-3
size: NA
DNA: TGTGCCAGCAAACAGATTTTCTCTGGAAACACCATATATTTT
CDR3: CASKQIFSGNTIYF

V: TRBV18
D: NA
J: TRBJ2-3
size: NA
DNA: TGTGCCAGCTCACCAATGACTGTATACTTGACAGATACGCAGTATTTT
CDR3: CASSPMTVYLTDTQYF

V: TRBV15
D: NA
J: TRBJ2-7
size: once
DNA: TGTGCCACCAGCAGGGGAGTCCCGGTCTACGAGCAGTACTTC
CDR3: CATSRGVPVYEQYF

V: TRBV11-3
D: NA
J: TRBJ2-6
size: NA
DNA: TGTGCCAGCAGCTTAACTAGTCTGACTGGGGCCAACGTCCTGACTTTC
CDR3: CASSLTSLTGANVLTF

V: TRBV5-1
D: NA
J: TRBJ2-1
size: NA
DNA: TGCGCCAGCAGCTCCACTCCGCCAGGGGTTGCACGGGATGAGCAGTTCTTC
CDR3: CASSSTPPGVARDEQFF

V: TRBV7-9
D: NA
J: TRBJ2-5
size: once
DNA: TGTGCCAGCGTCATCCAGGGAGAGACCCAGTACTTC
CDR3: CASVIQGETQYF

V: TRBV6-1
D: NA
J: TRBJ1-1
size: NA
DNA: TGTGCCAGCAGTGAATTAGGAGGGGAAGCTTTCTTT
CDR3: CASSELGGEAFF

V: TRBV4-2
D: NA
J: TRBJ1-1
size: few
DNA: TGTGCCAGCAGCCAAGGGCCCGGGATCCCGACTGAAGCTTTCTTT
CDR3: CASSQGPGIPTEAFF

V: TRBV5-1
D: NA
J: TRBJ2-7
size: NA
DNA: TGCGCCAGCAGCTCCCCCAAGGGGGAGTCTGGAGAGCAGTACTTC
CDR3: CASSSPKGESGEQYF

V: TRBV7-5
D: NA
J: TRBJ1-2
size: NA
DNA: TGTGCCAGACCCCGGGGACAGGGGACCTATGGCTACACCTTC
CDR3: CARPRGQGTYGYTF

V: TRBV7-9
D: TRBD1
J: TRBJ1-2
size: NA
DNA: TGTGCCAGCAGCTCAGGGGGCGCTGGCTATGGCTACACCTTC
CDR3: CASSSGGAGYGYTF

V: TRBV5-6
D: NA
J: TRBJ2-1
size: NA
DNA: TGTGCCAGCAGGCTCCGCGGGACCTCCTACAATGAGCAGTTCTTC
CDR3: CASRLRGTSYNEQFF